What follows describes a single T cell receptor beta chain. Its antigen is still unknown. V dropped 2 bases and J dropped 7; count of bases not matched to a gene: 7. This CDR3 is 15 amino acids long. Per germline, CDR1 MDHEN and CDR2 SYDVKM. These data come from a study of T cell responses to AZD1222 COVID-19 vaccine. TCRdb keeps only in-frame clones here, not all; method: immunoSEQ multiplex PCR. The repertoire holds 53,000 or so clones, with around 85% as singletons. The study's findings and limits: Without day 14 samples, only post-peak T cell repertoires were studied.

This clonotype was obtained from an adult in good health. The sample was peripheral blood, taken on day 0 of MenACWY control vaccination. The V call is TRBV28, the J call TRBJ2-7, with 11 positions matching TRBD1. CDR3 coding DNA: TGTGCCAGCAGTTTAACCGGGACAGGGGGAATGGAGCAGTACTTC. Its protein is CASSLTGTGGMEQYF.